This TCR beta chain was profiled in a study of blood T cell repertoires in COVID-19. Study details: From the United States, Italy and Spain came samples of acute and convalescent COVID-19. T cells, B-cell-depleted T cells, or PBMCs provided the cDNA or gDNA that served as material.

Study processing details: Amplification of reference gene primers provided the estimated nucleated cell counts. Profiled with immunoSEQ multiplex PCR; TCRdb holds only in-frame clones, not every one. That table is the source of V, J and clone size, and D and trimming were worked out from the DNA. The sample shows approximately 250,000 clones, roughly 85% of them seen only once. Trimming took off 6 bases at V and 1 base at J, with 11 bases between the two ends. There are 14 residues in the CDR3. Germline loops: CDR1 SGHRS, CDR2 YFSETQ. The rearrangement joins TRBV5-1 to TRBJ1-5; tentative D call: TRBD1 (5 bases). The sequenced sample was peripheral blood. The TCR sequence derives from a young man who had recovered from COVID-19. CDR3 residues: CASKEGLSNQPQHF. The CDR3 coding sequence is TGCGCCAGCAAGGAGGGGTTGAGCAATCAGCCCCAGCATTTT.